The clone carrying this T cell receptor (beta chain) was observed at least ten times. Its target is unknown. Production of TCR cDNA was by 5'RACE template switching, which also added a universal primer site and UMIs. TCRdb ran MiXCR on the 5' RACE reads and lists one entry per CDR3 protein. Among approximately 160,000 distinct CDR3 sequences listed, approximately 6.2% were seen once. The source of the sample is a study of T cells after yellow fever vaccination. The V and J ends lost 5 bases and 3 bases respectively, with 8 bases between them. The CDR3 length is 12 residues. CDR1 is DFQATT and CDR2 is SNEGSKA in the germline V gene (reference sequence). Notes on the study in general: The booster saw the reappearance of most primary-vaccination clones (around 96% CD4, almost 90% CD8).

The sequencing used CD4+ T cells sorted from PBMCs, collected on the day of the first yellow fever vaccination. The V call is TRBV20-1, the J call TRBJ2-4; D not resolved. This TCR derives from a man younger than 35 who received the YFV17D yellow fever vaccine. As DNA, the CDR3 is TGCAGTGCTCAGTATATCAAAAACATTCAGTACTTC. It encodes CSAQYIKNIQYF.